This TCR beta chain was sequenced during a study of blood T cell repertoires in COVID-19. TCRdb's table, derived via immunoSEQ multiplex PCR, lists solely in-frame clones and lacks some. The table has roughly 200,000 clones, more than 75% seen once. Seattle researchers signed up patients amid active infection and tracked them longitudinally. This clone came up a few times. From germline, CDR1 is KGHSH and CDR2 LQKENI. Trimming took 2 bases from V and 3 from J, leaving 16 bases between them. This CDR3 contains 17 residues. Material for sequencing was peripheral blood. The chain joins TRBV18 to TRBJ1-4; possibly TRBD1 for D (5 bases). The TCR sequence derives from a woman over 75 with COVID-19, enrolled during active disease. The CDR3 region is CASSPAGTGRANEKLFF. The DNA for the CDR3 is TGTGCCAGCTCACCAGCAGGGACTGGTCGAGCTAATGAAAAACTGTTTTTT.